The rows below give T cell receptor beta chains drawn from one sample of a study of blood T cell repertoires in COVID-19. Produced via immunoSEQ multiplex PCR; TCRdb's table is partial and in-frame only. The sample contains around 110,000 clones, 70% to 80% of which appear only once. Material: peripheral blood. Receptors were obtained from a human donor with acute or convalescent COVID-19. The donor label of this sample is uncertain. Both conserved end residues are part of each CDR3. A D gene is named only where the DNA matches it firmly. Size is stated for part of the rows, as once, few or many counts, or as a class when the clone is expanded.

d_gene,j_gene,v_gene,abundance,len,CDR3nt,CDR3aa
-,TRBJ1-1,TRBV20-1,-,12,TGCAGTGCTAGTTCGGGGAACACTGAAGCTTTCTTT,CSASSGNTEAFF
-,TRBJ2-5,TRBV28,-,10,TGTGCCAGCACTGGAGCGACCCAGTACTTC,CASTGATQYF
-,TRBJ1-3,TRBV5-1,few,15,TGCGCCAGCAGCTTGACTTGGGCGTCTGGAAACACCATATATTTT,CASSLTWASGNTIYF
TRBD2,TRBJ2-4,TRBV7-9,-,16,TGTGCCAGCAGCTCCCTCGGCGGGGGGGCCAGGAACATTCAGTACTTC,CASSSLGGGARNIQYF
TRBD1,TRBJ1-1,TRBV7-8,-,13,TGTGCCAGCAGCATGACAGGGCCAACTGAAGCTTTCTTT,CASSMTGPTEAFF
-,TRBJ1-2,TRBV7-9,once,13,TGTGCCAGCAGCCGAACAGGGATAAACGGCTACACCTTC,CASSRTGINGYTF
TRBD2,TRBJ2-3,TRBV7-3,-,19,TGTGCCAGCAGCTTATCCCATGACCGCGGGGGGGTTCGCACAGATACGCAGTATTTT,CASSLSHDRGGVRTDTQYF
-,TRBJ2-5,TRBV7-2,few,13,TGTGCCAGCAGGGCAGGTGGAGGGGTGACCCAGTACTTC,CASRAGGGVTQYF
TRBD2,TRBJ2-2,TRBV7-6,-,18,TGTGCCAGCAGCTTACGACCAGCGGGGGGGCGGGACACCGGGGAGCTGTTTTTT,CASSLRPAGGRDTGELFF
-,TRBJ2-6,TRBV19,-,14,TGTGCCAGTAGAGGGGCGGCTGGGGCCAACGTCCTGACTTTC,CASRGAAGANVLTF
-,TRBJ1-4,TRBV2,-,17,TGTGCCAGTCTACGCGACACAGGACAGAGCCACCGGGGGGAACTGTTTTTT,CASLRDTGQSHRGELFF
-,TRBJ1-4,TRBV18,-,16,TGTGCCAGCTCCCCAAACCCGGGGACAACTAATGAAAAACTGTTTTTT,CASSPNPGTTNEKLFF
TRBD2,TRBJ2-5,TRBV5-8,-,15,TGTGCCAGCAGCTTGGGGCTAGCGGGGGTGGAGACCCAGTACTTC,CASSLGLAGVETQYF
-,TRBJ1-3,TRBV3-1/TRBV3-2,once,15,TGTGCCAGCAGCAATAGACAGGTCTCTGGAAACACCATATATTTT,CASSNRQVSGNTIYF
-,TRBJ1-6,TRBV6-5,-,15,TGTGCCAGCAGTTACCTTCGGGAGGGTAGGCCACCCCTCCACTTT,CASSYLREGRPPLHF
TRBD2,TRBJ2-3,TRBV5-1,once,15,TGCGCCAGCAGCCTTAGCGGGACCGACTCGGATACGCAGTATTTT,CASSLSGTDSDTQYF
-,TRBJ2-3,TRBV3-1/TRBV3-2,-,17,TGTGCCAGCAGCCAATGGACGCCGGGACACAAATCTTATACGCAGTATTTT,CASSQWTPGHKSYTQYF
TRBD2,TRBJ2-1,TRBV11-2,-,16,TGTGCCAGCAGCTTGAATGCGGGGGGGCTTGGCAATGAGCAGTTCTTC,CASSLNAGGLGNEQFF
-,TRBJ1-3,TRBV6-1,-,15,TGTGCCAGCAGTGAAGCGGGGGCTGCTGGAAACACCATATATTTT,CASSEAGAAGNTIYF
-,TRBJ1-2,TRBV9,-,16,TGTGCCAGCAGCGTGTACCGAGCCGCAACTAACTATGGCTACACCTTC,CASSVYRAATNYGYTF
TRBD2,TRBJ2-2,TRBV5-1,-,15,TGCGCCAGCGCCGCCCGGGGGGAGAACACCGGGGAGCTGTTTTTT,CASAARGENTGELFF
-,TRBJ1-1,TRBV18,-,13,TGTGCCAGCTCACCGGCAGGGCGCACTGAAGCTTTCTTT,CASSPAGRTEAFF
-,TRBJ1-6,TRBV6-5,-,12,TGTGCCAGCCGCCGACAGAATTCACCCCTCCACTTT,CASRRQNSPLHF
-,TRBJ2-2,TRBV2,many,14,TGTGCCAGCCGGCTGGGGGGTACCACCGGGGAGCTGTTTTTT,CASRLGGTTGELFF
-,TRBJ2-1,TRBV5-1,-,14,TGCGCCAGCAGCTTGTGGGACTTCGACAATGAGCAGTTCTTC,CASSLWDFDNEQFF
-,TRBJ2-3,TRBV5-6,-,12,TGTGCCAGCAGCTTCAGTGCAGATACGCAGTATTTT,CASSFSADTQYF
TRBD1,TRBJ1-1,TRBV27,few,15,TGTGCCAGCAGTTTGGGCGGGACAGTGAACACTGAAGCTTTCTTT,CASSLGGTVNTEAFF
-,TRBJ1-5,TRBV18,many,16,TGTGCCAGCTCACCCAAGGACCGGGGAGGCAATCAGCCCCAGCATTTT,CASSPKDRGGNQPQHF
TRBD2,TRBJ2-5,TRBV19,-,15,TGTGCCAGTCGGCTGCGGGGGGGCCGGGAAGAGACCCAGTACTTC,CASRLRGGREETQYF
-,TRBJ2-5,TRBV11-2,-,14,TGTGCCAGCAGCCATCGTGGGGCACAAGAGACCCAGTACTTC,CASSHRGAQETQYF
TRBD2,TRBJ2-1,TRBV18,-,15,TGTGCCAGCTCCGATCACGGGGGGGTCTACAATGAGCAGTTCTTC,CASSDHGGVYNEQFF
TRBD2,TRBJ2-2,TRBV20-1,few,12,TGCAGTGCTAGTAGCGGGGGAAGGGAGCTGTTTTTT,CSASSGGRELFF
TRBD1,TRBJ1-1,TRBV29-1,-,12,TGCAGCGTTACAGGGGGTACCACTGAAGCTTTCTTT,CSVTGGTTEAFF
-,TRBJ2-7,TRBV5-5,-,12,TGTGCCAGCAGCTTCAACGGTTACGAGCAGTACTTC,CASSFNGYEQYF
-,TRBJ2-1,TRBV10-3,-,15,TGTGCCATCAGTGAGGGTGCGGAGTCCTACAATGAGCAGTTCTTC,CAISEGAESYNEQFF
-,TRBJ1-3,TRBV11-2,few,16,TGTGCCAGCAGCCCTCTTCACAGGGTCTCTGGAAACACCATATATTTT,CASSPLHRVSGNTIYF
-,TRBJ2-7,TRBV15,-,14,TGTGCCACCAGCGTTGGGCTGGACAGATCCGAGCAGTACTTC,CATSVGLDRSEQYF
TRBD2,TRBJ2-1,TRBV10-2,-,15,TGCGCCAGCAGAGCGAGCGGGGGCCCCTCCGGTGAGCAGTTCTTC,CASRASGGPSGEQFF
TRBD2,TRBJ2-5,TRBV5-1,-,13,TGCGCCAGCAGCCACGGACTAGCGGAGACCCAGTACTTC,CASSHGLAETQYF
TRBD1,TRBJ2-2,TRBV5-1,-,15,TGCGCCAGCATCTCCCGGACAGGGGCCACCGGGGAGCTGTTTTTT,CASISRTGATGELFF
-,TRBJ1-2,TRBV12-3/TRBV12-4,-,11,TGTGCCAGCAGGGCCATTCGCGGCTACACCTTC,CASRAIRGYTF
TRBD2,TRBJ2-5,TRBV3-1/TRBV3-2,-,13,TGTGCCAGCAGCCAACTAGCGGGGGAGACCCAGTACTTC,CASSQLAGETQYF
TRBD1,TRBJ1-1,TRBV5-1,-,14,TGCGCCAGCAGCCGGGACAGTTCGAACACTGAAGCTTTCTTT,CASSRDSSNTEAFF
-,TRBJ1-2,TRBV30,few,12,TGTGCCTGGAGTGGGGGGGGCGATGGCTACACCTTC,CAWSGGGDGYTF
-,TRBJ1-6,TRBV7-9,-,15,TGTGCCAGCACCGCTTGGAGCTCCTATAATTCACCCCTCCACTTT,CASTAWSSYNSPLHF
-,TRBJ1-5,TRBV19,-,14,TGTGCCAGTAGTATAAGGGGTAGCAATCAGCCCCAGCATTTT,CASSIRGSNQPQHF
-,TRBJ2-4,TRBV4-1,-,12,TGCGCCAGCAGCCAAGATCTGCGCATTCAGTACTTC,CASSQDLRIQYF
TRBD1,TRBJ1-1,TRBV2,-,14,TGTGCCAACGTTATTCCGGGACAGGGATCTGAAGCTTTCTTT,CANVIPGQGSEAFF
-,TRBJ2-7,TRBV12-3/TRBV12-4,few,12,TGTGCCAGCAGTTTTATCGGTAGCGAGCAGTACTTC,CASSFIGSEQYF
-,TRBJ1-4,TRBV4-2,few,13,TGTGCCAGCAGCCAATTGACGGAGGAAAAACTGTTTTTT,CASSQLTEEKLFF
-,TRBJ2-1,TRBV11-3,-,16,TGTGCCAGCAGCTTGCGGGGTTCAAGCTCCTACAATGAGCAGTTCTTC,CASSLRGSSSYNEQFF
-,TRBJ2-2,TRBV24-1,-,18,TGTGCCACCAGTGATTTAGGCGGGGTGAATTCGAACACCGGGGAGCTGTTTTTT,CATSDLGGVNSNTGELFF
-,TRBJ1-6,TRBV5-1,-,14,TGCGCCAGCAGCCTACAGGATACGGATTCACCCCTCCACTTT,CASSLQDTDSPLHF
-,TRBJ1-2,TRBV5-1,-,20,TGCGCCAGCAGCTTCGGTGGAATCTGGGACAAGAAACGTAGGGTTAGTAGCTACACCTTC,CASSFGGIWDKKRRVSSYTF
TRBD1,TRBJ1-3,TRBV6-5,-,14,TGTGCCAGCAGAGACAGGGACTCTGGAAACACCATATATTTT,CASRDRDSGNTIYF
TRBD2,TRBJ2-1,TRBV5-1,-,15,TGCGCCAGCAGCTCACTAGCGGGAGCCTACAATGAGCAGTTCTTC,CASSSLAGAYNEQFF
TRBD1,TRBJ1-3,TRBV15,-,15,TGTGCCACCAGCAGATTCCGGGACAGGGGAAACACCATATATTTT,CATSRFRDRGNTIYF